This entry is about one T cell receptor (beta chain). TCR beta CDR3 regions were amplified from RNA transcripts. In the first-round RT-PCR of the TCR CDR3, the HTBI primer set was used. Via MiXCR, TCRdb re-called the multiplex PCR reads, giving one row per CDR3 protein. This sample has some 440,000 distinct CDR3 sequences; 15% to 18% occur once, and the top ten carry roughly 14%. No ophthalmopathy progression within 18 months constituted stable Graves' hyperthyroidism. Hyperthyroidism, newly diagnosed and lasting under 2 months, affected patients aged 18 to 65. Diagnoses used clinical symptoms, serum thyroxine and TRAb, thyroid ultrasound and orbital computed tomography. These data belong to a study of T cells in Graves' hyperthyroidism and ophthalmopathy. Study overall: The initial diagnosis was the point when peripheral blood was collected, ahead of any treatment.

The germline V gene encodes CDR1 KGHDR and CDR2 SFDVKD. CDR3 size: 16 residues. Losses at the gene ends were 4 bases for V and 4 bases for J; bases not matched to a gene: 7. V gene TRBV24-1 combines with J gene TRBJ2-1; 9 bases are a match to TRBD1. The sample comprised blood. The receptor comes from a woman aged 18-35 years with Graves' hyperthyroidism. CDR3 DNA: TGTGCCACCAGTGAAGGTCGCGGACAGGGGTACAATGAGCAGTTCTTC. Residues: CATSEGRGQGYNEQFF.